Listed below are T cell receptor beta chains from one sample, sequenced in a study of blood T cell repertoires in COVID-19. TCRdb's table, derived via immunoSEQ multiplex PCR, lists solely in-frame clones and lacks some. The repertoire has under 200,000 clones, more than 75% of them found once; the top ten carry 3.5% to 4.5%. Sequencing was done on a sample of peripheral blood. The source is a man aged 18 to 35 with active or convalescent COVID-19. Both conserved end residues are part of each CDR3. A D gene is named only where the DNA matches it firmly. Rows give clone size only sometimes, using once, few, many, or a class for an expanded clone.

V gene,clone size,J gene,D gene,CDR3 DNA,CDR3 protein
TRBV5-5,few,TRBJ1-2,NA,TGTGCCAGCAGCCCCCGGGGTGGGGATGGCTACACCTTC,CASSPRGGDGYTF
TRBV3-1/TRBV3-2,few,TRBJ2-7,TRBD2,TGTGCCAGCAGCCAAGAAGGCTCCCGGGAGGGCGAGCAGTACTTC,CASSQEGSREGEQYF
TRBV21-1,NA,TRBJ1-5,NA,TGTGCCAGCAGCACCAAGGGGGTTCTCTATAGCAATCAGCCCCAGCATTTT,CASSTKGVLYSNQPQHF
TRBV4-3,NA,TRBJ2-1,TRBD2,TGCGCCAGCAGCCAGCTAGCGGAAACCTACAATGAGCAGTTCTTC,CASSQLAETYNEQFF
TRBV6-5,NA,TRBJ1-6,TRBD1,TGTGCCACCAACTCTGGGGACAGGGGATATTCACCCCTCCACTTT,CATNSGDRGYSPLHF
TRBV18,NA,TRBJ1-1,NA,TGTGCCAGCTCGTACTACAGGGAAGGCACTGAAGCTTTCTTT,CASSYYREGTEAFF
TRBV6-4,NA,TRBJ1-3,NA,TGTGCCAGCAGTCCTAACCGGGGAGTCACCATATATTTT,CASSPNRGVTIYF
TRBV12-5,NA,TRBJ1-5,TRBD1,TGTGCTAGTGGTCCCCAGGGGGTCCCTCAGCCCCAGCATTTT,CASGPQGVPQPQHF
TRBV7-2,NA,TRBJ2-5,TRBD2,TGTGCCAGCAGGAAGACTAGCGGGACAGAGACCCAGTACTTC,CASRKTSGTETQYF
TRBV11-2,few,TRBJ1-2,TRBD1,TGTGCCAGCAGCGCTGACAGGGGTCAGATTTTTTTC,CASSADRGQIFF
TRBV6-6,NA,TRBJ1-6,NA,TGTGCCAGCAGTTATCGACAGCTAGGGTCACCCCTCCACTTT,CASSYRQLGSPLHF
TRBV2,NA,TRBJ1-5,TRBD1,TGTGCCAGCAACATAGGGACAGGGAGCAATCAGCCCCAGCATTTT,CASNIGTGSNQPQHF
TRBV27,NA,TRBJ1-1,TRBD1,TGTGCCAGCAGTTTAGGACAGGGAGGGAACACTGAAGCTTTCTTT,CASSLGQGGNTEAFF
TRBV5-6,NA,TRBJ1-6,TRBD1,TGTGCCAGCAGCTTAGGACAGGGATCTAACCGTATAAATTCACCCCTCCACTTT,CASSLGQGSNRINSPLHF
TRBV12-3/TRBV12-4,NA,TRBJ2-5,NA,TGTGCCAGCCGCCCCCCCGGGTACGAGACCCAGTACTTC,CASRPPGYETQYF
TRBV28,NA,TRBJ2-1,NA,TGTGCCAGCAGTGGAACAGGGCTTGAGCAGTTCTTC,CASSGTGLEQFF
TRBV7-3,NA,TRBJ2-3,TRBD1,TGTGCCAGCAGTTCCGGACAGGGAAGAGGGGCAGATACGCAGTATTTT,CASSSGQGRGADTQYF
TRBV11-2,NA,TRBJ2-3,TRBD2,TGTGCCAGCCGTCCGGGGGGAATCACAGATACGCAGTATTTT,CASRPGGITDTQYF
TRBV7-6,NA,TRBJ2-7,NA,TGTGCCAGCAGCTTAACCGATACAGGGAGCTCCTACGAGCAGTACTTC,CASSLTDTGSSYEQYF
TRBV6-5,NA,TRBJ1-4,NA,TGTGCCAGCAGTAACCCCCCTAGTAATGAAAAACTGTTTTTT,CASSNPPSNEKLFF
TRBV3-1/TRBV3-2,few,TRBJ1-2,NA,TGTGCCAGCAGCCAAGTTGACGTTCCAGGGAATGGCTACACCTTC,CASSQVDVPGNGYTF
TRBV18,once,TRBJ2-5,NA,TGTGCCAGCTCACCAGGGACGCCAAGGGGGGAGACCCAGTACTTC,CASSPGTPRGETQYF
TRBV5-4,NA,TRBJ1-2,TRBD1,TGTGCCAGCAGCTTGGAGAGGACAGGGAACGATGGCTACACCTTC,CASSLERTGNDGYTF
TRBV4-3,NA,TRBJ1-5,NA,TGCGCCAGCAGCCAAGAACCAACAGGGTATCAGCCCCAGCATTTT,CASSQEPTGYQPQHF
TRBV28,NA,TRBJ1-5,NA,TGTGCCAGCACCACAAACGGAGGTAAGCCCCAGCATTTT,CASTTNGGKPQHF
TRBV14,NA,TRBJ1-2,TRBD1,TGTGCCAGCAGCCAACAGACAGGGGGCGGTTCGGGCTACACCTTC,CASSQQTGGGSGYTF
TRBV2,NA,TRBJ2-7,NA,TGTGCCAGCACCCCCGGGACAAACTACGAGCAGTACTTC,CASTPGTNYEQYF
TRBV5-1,NA,TRBJ1-1,NA,TGCGCCAGCAGCTTGAGGGGCCTGAACACTGAAGCTTTCTTT,CASSLRGLNTEAFF
TRBV4-3,NA,TRBJ2-7,NA,TGCGCCAGCAGCCAAGAACCCGGAGCCTACGAGCAGTACTTC,CASSQEPGAYEQYF
TRBV7-2,NA,TRBJ2-5,TRBD2,TGTGCCAGCAGCCCCGAGGGGCGGGGACTAACCTCGGGGACCCAGTACTTC,CASSPEGRGLTSGTQYF
TRBV19,once,TRBJ1-2,NA,TGTGCCAGTAGTACTTGGACAGTCTATGGCTACACCTTC,CASSTWTVYGYTF
TRBV18,NA,TRBJ1-2,TRBD1,TGTGCCAGCTCACCGACTGACAGGGATTATGGCTACACCTTC,CASSPTDRDYGYTF
TRBV7-8,NA,TRBJ1-1,NA,TGTGCCAGCAGCCAAGGGACACAGAACACTGAAGCTTTCTTT,CASSQGTQNTEAFF
TRBV7-2,NA,TRBJ2-1,TRBD2,TGTGCCAGCAGCATTTTCCCAGCGGGGGGGGCGTACAATGAGCAGTTCTTC,CASSIFPAGGAYNEQFF
TRBV5-6,NA,TRBJ2-5,NA,TGTGCCAGCAGCTTGTGGGGGACTCAAGAGACCCAGTACTTC,CASSLWGTQETQYF
TRBV9,NA,TRBJ1-2,NA,TGTGCCAGCAGCGTAGGACCGAAGACCAGGGGATATGGCTACACCTTC,CASSVGPKTRGYGYTF
TRBV28,NA,TRBJ2-1,TRBD1,TGTGCCAGCAGTTCAAGGGGGCTCTACAATGAGCAGTTCTTC,CASSSRGLYNEQFF
TRBV28,NA,TRBJ2-5,TRBD1,TGTGCCAGCAGCCACGATACAGGGGTGATTGAGACCCAGTACTTC,CASSHDTGVIETQYF
TRBV5-4,NA,TRBJ2-2,NA,TGTGCCAGCAGCTTGGCCAACAGTCTAACCGGGGAGCTGTTTTTT,CASSLANSLTGELFF
TRBV24-1,once,TRBJ1-2,TRBD1,TGTGCCACCAGTGACGACGGACAGGGGTATGGCTACACCTTC,CATSDDGQGYGYTF
TRBV29-1,once,TRBJ2-5,TRBD1,TGCAGCGTTGAAGGGGGGACAGTTCAAGAGACCCAGTACTTC,CSVEGGTVQETQYF
TRBV24-1,NA,TRBJ2-1,TRBD2,TGTGCCACCAGTGATTTGAGGACGAGCGGGAGAACCAACAATGAGCAGTTCTTC,CATSDLRTSGRTNNEQFF
TRBV3-1/TRBV3-2,once,TRBJ2-4,NA,TGTGCCATCCATACTAGGGTAGCCAAAAACATTCAGTACTTC,CAIHTRVAKNIQYF
TRBV7-2,NA,TRBJ2-5,NA,TGTGCCAGCACCCTCGACTACGCCAACCCGGAGACCCAGTACTTC,CASTLDYANPETQYF
TRBV18,once,TRBJ1-1,TRBD1,TGTGCCAGCTCACCCCACAGGGGACTCACTGAAGCTTTCTTT,CASSPHRGLTEAFF
TRBV7-3,NA,TRBJ1-1,NA,TGTGCCAGCAGCCCACTGGGGGGGGCGAACACTGAAGCTTTCTTT,CASSPLGGANTEAFF
TRBV19,NA,TRBJ2-1,TRBD2,TGTGCCAGTACCATCGGGGTAGCGGGAGTACGTATCAGTGAGCAGTTCTTC,CASTIGVAGVRISEQFF
TRBV4-2,NA,TRBJ2-3,TRBD2,TGTGCCAGCCGTGGGGGGGGGAAACACACAGATACGCAGTATTTT,CASRGGGKHTDTQYF
TRBV5-1,NA,TRBJ2-1,NA,TGCGCCAGCAGCTTACTAGCAGTCTCCTACAATGAGCAGTTCTTC,CASSLLAVSYNEQFF
TRBV5-1,few,TRBJ2-7,TRBD1,TGCGCCAGCGGCCCGACGGCAGGGGGCTTGTACGAGCAGTACTTC,CASGPTAGGLYEQYF
TRBV27,NA,TRBJ2-1,NA,TGTGCCAGCAGTCCCTCGGGATCGCACAATGAGCAGTTCTTC,CASSPSGSHNEQFF
TRBV28,NA,TRBJ1-5,TRBD1,TGTGCCAGCAGTCCGGGGACAGGGGACGTTCAGCCCCAGCATTTT,CASSPGTGDVQPQHF
TRBV29-1,NA,TRBJ2-1,TRBD2,TGCAGCGGCGGGAGAGACACCTACAATGAGCAGTTCTTC,CSGGRDTYNEQFF
TRBV5-1,NA,TRBJ1-1,TRBD1,TGCGCCAGCAATGGACAGGGGGCAGGGTCCACTGAAGCTTTCTTT,CASNGQGAGSTEAFF